The rows below give T cell receptor beta chains drawn from one sample of a study of breast tumors, draining lymph nodes, adjacent tissues. TCRdb passed the multiplex PCR reads through MiXCR, listing each CDR3 protein once. The table lists fewer than 90,000 distinct CDR3 sequences, around 28% of them singletons, with roughly 7.3% in the top ten. Specimen: axillary lymph node tissue. Receptors originate from a female donor with breast cancer. Some clones in this sample may be carry-over from other donors' samples. CDR3s include the opening cysteine and the closing phenylalanine or tryptophan. Each record gives: V gene, J gene, CDR3 protein.

>TRBV5-8|TRBJ2-3
CASSRRPDTQYF
>TRBV4-2|TRBJ2-7
CASRTSIGAYEQYF
>TRBV7-2|TRBJ2-5
CASSFFLGIFRKTQYF
>TRBV6-2/TRBV6-3|TRBJ2-7
CASSHLGEQYF
>TRBV19|TRBJ2-6
CASSRRGQGSGANVLTF
>TRBV6-1|TRBJ1-2
CASSVRDRNGYTF
>TRBV10-3|TRBJ2-1
CAISERSGETNEQFF
>TRBV6-1|TRBJ2-7
CASSVLAESSYEQYF
>TRBV7-8|TRBJ1-2
CASSEDRASYGYTF
>TRBV27|TRBJ2-1
CASRETVSSYNEQFF
>TRBV5-1|TRBJ1-2
CASSIDQGNYGYTF
>TRBV9|TRBJ2-1
CASSPGGSLTYNEQFF
>TRBV7-2|TRBJ2-7
CASSLGIQIYEQYF
>TRBV20-1|TRBJ2-1
CSASRTSGINEQFF
>TRBV19|TRBJ2-6
CASSMPGANVLTF
>TRBV2|TRBJ2-6
CASGQGAGGANVLTF
>TRBV7-3|TRBJ2-2
CASSHAGTGGTGELFF
>TRBV11-2|TRBJ2-3
CASSLRVGGRRTDTQYF
>TRBV18|TRBJ2-7
CASSPLIGEQYF
>TRBV7-6|TRBJ2-7
CASSPGTQVYEQYF
>TRBV11-2|TRBJ2-4
CASSLRAIAGGLKNIQYF
>TRBV6-1|TRBJ1-3
CASSHRDRGNTIYF
>TRBV6-4|TRBJ2-7
CASSEVGVHPHEQYF
>TRBV5-1|TRBJ1-6
CASSAGQRNSPLHF
>TRBV6-6|TRBJ1-5
CASSYGQNNQPQHF
>TRBV4-3|TRBJ2-6
CASSPTPGANVLTF
>TRBV30|TRBJ1-6
CAWGGHDNSPLHF
>TRBV14|TRBJ2-5
CASSPVSGARGETQYF
>TRBV14|TRBJ2-7
CASSRRTSGRFYEQYF
>TRBV7-2|TRBJ1-2
CASWDRRDGGYTF
>TRBV7-7|TRBJ2-5
CASSPMETQYF
>TRBV7-9|TRBJ2-7
CASRPTPGVGEQYF
>TRBV20-1|TRBJ1-1
CSASLGPGLRGTEAFF
>TRBV4-3|TRBJ2-7
CASSQDNRGYEQYF
>TRBV10-1|TRBJ2-4
CASSDKAKNIQYF
>TRBV7-9|TRBJ2-7
CASSFGHSGTNTYEQYF
>TRBV7-2|TRBJ2-7
CASSLIAAIFYEQYF
>TRBV5-8|TRBJ1-5
CASSLTRAQPQHF
>TRBV7-9|TRBJ1-2
CASSLRDSLDYGYTF
>TRBV12-5|TRBJ1-2
CASGPRVDGYTF
>TRBV20-1|TRBJ2-1
CSARGAGDYNEQFF
>TRBV14|TRBJ2-7
CASSQATLGEQYF
>TRBV20-1|TRBJ1-4
CSAGYRDKLFF